Included here is one TCR beta chain sequence, with context. Repertoires were generated with immunoSEQ multiplex PCR, while TCRdb's copy carries only in-frame clones and drops some. Of approximately 90,000 clones listed, 94% are singletons. These data are taken from a study of T cell changes during pregnancy in multiple sclerosis. CDR1 is SGHKS, CDR2 YYEKEE, per germline (reference sequence). CDR3 length equals 16 residues. With 6 bases removed from V and 0 bases from J, the gap between germline ends came to 16 bases. V is TRBV5-5 and J is TRBJ2-1; D may be TRBD2 (6 bases). Sequences were derived from peripheral blood, sampled in the third trimester of pregnancy. This clonotype originated in a female donor with multiple sclerosis, enrolled in a pregnancy study. In nucleotides, the CDR3 is TGTGCCAGCACCCGAAGCGCGACTAGCTCCTACAATGAGCAGTTCTTC. It yields the protein CASTRSATSSYNEQFF.